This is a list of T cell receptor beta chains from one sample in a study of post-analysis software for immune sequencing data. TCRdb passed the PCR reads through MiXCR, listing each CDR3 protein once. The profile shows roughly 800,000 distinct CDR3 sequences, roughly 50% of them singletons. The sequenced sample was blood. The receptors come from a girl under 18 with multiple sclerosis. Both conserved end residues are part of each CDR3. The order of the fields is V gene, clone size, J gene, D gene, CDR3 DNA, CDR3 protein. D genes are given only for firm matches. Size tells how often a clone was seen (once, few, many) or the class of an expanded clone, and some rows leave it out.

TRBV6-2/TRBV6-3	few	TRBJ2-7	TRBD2	TGTGCCAGCAGTTATTTAGCGGGAGCGTGGGAGCAGTACTTC	CASSYLAGAWEQYF
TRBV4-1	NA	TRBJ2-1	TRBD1	TGCGCCAGCAGCCCGGGACAGGGGGGCTACAATGAGCAGTTCTTC	CASSPGQGGYNEQFF
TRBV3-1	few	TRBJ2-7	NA	TGTGCCAGCAGCCAGGCGCGACTTAGGGACTTAAGCTCCTACGAGCAGTACTTC	CASSQARLRDLSSYEQYF
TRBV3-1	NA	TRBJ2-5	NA	TGTGCCAGCAGCCCAAGGAAGAACGGGGCCCTTCAAGAGACCCAGTACTTC	CASSPRKNGALQETQYF
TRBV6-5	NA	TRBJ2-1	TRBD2	TGTGCCAGCAGTGGACTAGCGGGAGGCCCCGATGAGCAGTTCTTC	CASSGLAGGPDEQFF
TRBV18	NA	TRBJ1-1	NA	TGTGCCAGCTCACGGCAGGCCAACACTGAAGCTTTCTTT	CASSRQANTEAFF
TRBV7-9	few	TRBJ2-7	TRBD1	TGTGCCAGCAGCTTTAACGGCAGGGGGAACGAGCAGTACTTC	CASSFNGRGNEQYF
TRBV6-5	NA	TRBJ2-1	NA	TGTGCCAGCAGTTACCTAGGCAGCTCCTCCGAGCAGGACTTC	CASSYLGSSSEQDF
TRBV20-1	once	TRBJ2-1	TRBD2	TGCAGTGCTAGGCGGGAGAACAATGAGCAGTTCTTC	CSARRENNEQFF
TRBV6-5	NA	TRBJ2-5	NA	TGTGCCAGCAGTTACACAGGAGTTCAAGAGACCCAGTACTTC	CASSYTGVQETQYF
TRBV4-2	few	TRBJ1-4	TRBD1	TGTGCCAGCAGCCCCGGTTCCAAGGACAGGAGTGAAAAACTGTTTTTT	CASSPGSKDRSEKLFF
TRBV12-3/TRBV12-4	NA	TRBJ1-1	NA	TGTGCCAGCAGTTTGGGACCCAGTCTAATGAACACTGAAGCTTTCTTT	CASSLGPSLMNTEAFF
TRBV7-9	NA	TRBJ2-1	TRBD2	TGTGCCAGCAGCTCGCGACTAGCGGGACACAGTGAGCAGTTCTTC	CASSSRLAGHSEQFF
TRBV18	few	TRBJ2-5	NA	TGTGCCAGCTCAACGGCAGCGCAAGAGACCCAGTACTTC	CASSTAAQETQYF
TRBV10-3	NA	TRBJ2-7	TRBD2	TGTGCCATCAGCTCCCTGGGGAGGGAGACCTACGAGCAGTACTTC	CAISSLGRETYEQYF
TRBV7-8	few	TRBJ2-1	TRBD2	TGTGCCAGCAGCTTAGGGGAAGGGCTAGCGGGCTACAATGAGCAGTTCTTC	CASSLGEGLAGYNEQFF
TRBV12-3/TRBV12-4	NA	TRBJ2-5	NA	TGTGCCAACAGTTTGCTTACAGTGGGTGGAAAAGAGACCCAGTACTTC	CANSLLTVGGKETQYF
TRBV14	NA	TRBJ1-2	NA	TGTGCCAGCAGCCAAGGGGACGGTTGGGATGGCTACACCTTC	CASSQGDGWDGYTF